This entry features one T cell receptor beta chain sequence. Its cognate antigen is unknown. The sample originates from a study of identical twins. TCRdb redid the calling of the 5' RACE reads with MiXCR, one entry per CDR3 protein. In the table there are about 700,000 distinct CDR3 sequences, 6.1% of which are singletons. This CDR3 comprises 16 residues. The V gene end was trimmed by 4 bases and the J gene end by 5 bases; junction bases not matched to a gene: 12. Germline values: CDR1 SGHNT, CDR2 YENEEA. Notes on the study in general: Out-of-frame alpha sequences shared by twins were enriched for low generation probability. Sequences that were beta out-of-frame showed weaker excess twin sharing. Partly confounded zero-insertion analyses could result from invariant MAIT and iNKT cells.

The sample taken for sequencing was naive T cells sorted from blood. The receptor comes from a man between 18 and 29 years old in good health. The chain couples TRBV11-3 to TRBJ2-5; TRBD1 agrees at 8 bases. The CDR3 sequence: CASSSGQGASRETQYF. CDR3 nucleotide sequence: TGTGCCAGCAGCTCAGGGCAGGGGGCTTCGAGGGAGACCCAGTACTTC.